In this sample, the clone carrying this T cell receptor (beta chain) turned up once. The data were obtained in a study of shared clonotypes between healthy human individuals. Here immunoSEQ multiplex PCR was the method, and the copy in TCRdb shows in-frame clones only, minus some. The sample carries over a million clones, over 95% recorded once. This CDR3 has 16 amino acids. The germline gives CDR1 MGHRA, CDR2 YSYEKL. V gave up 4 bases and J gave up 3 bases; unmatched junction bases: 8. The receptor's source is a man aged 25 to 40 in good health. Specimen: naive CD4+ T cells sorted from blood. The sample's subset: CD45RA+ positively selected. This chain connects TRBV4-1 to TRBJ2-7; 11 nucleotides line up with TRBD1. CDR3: CASSRQTGTGGYEQYF. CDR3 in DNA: TGCGCCAGCAGCCGACAAACCGGGACAGGGGGCTACGAGCAGTACTTC.